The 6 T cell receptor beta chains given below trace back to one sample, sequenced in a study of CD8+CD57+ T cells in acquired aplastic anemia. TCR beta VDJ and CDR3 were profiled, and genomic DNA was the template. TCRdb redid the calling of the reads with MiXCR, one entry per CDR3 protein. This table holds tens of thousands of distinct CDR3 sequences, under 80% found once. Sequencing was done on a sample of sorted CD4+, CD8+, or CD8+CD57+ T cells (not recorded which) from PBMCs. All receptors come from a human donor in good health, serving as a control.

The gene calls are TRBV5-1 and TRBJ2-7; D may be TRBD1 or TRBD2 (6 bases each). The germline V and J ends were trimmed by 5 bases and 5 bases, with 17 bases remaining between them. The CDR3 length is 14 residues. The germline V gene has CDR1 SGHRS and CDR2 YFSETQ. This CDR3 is CASSHGGVPHEQYF. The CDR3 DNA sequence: TGCGCCAGCAGTCACGGGGGCGTCCCCCACGAGCAGTACTTC. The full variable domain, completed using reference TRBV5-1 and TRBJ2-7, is KAGVTQTPRYLIKTRGQQVTLSCSPISGHRSVSWYQQTPGQGLQFLFEYFSETQRNKGNFPGRFSGRQFSNSRSEMNVSTLELGDSALYLCASSHGGVPHEQYFGPGTRLTVT.

The CDR3 loop is CASSVRGGGETQYF. In DNA form, the CDR3 reads TGTGCCAGCAGCGTGAGAGGAGGCGGAGAGACCCAGTACTTC. V gene TRBV9 combines with J gene TRBJ2-5; D may be TRBD2 (5 bases). The CDR3 has 14 amino acids. V gave up 2 bases and J gave up 4 bases, with 12 bases separating them. Germline assignment: CDR1 SGDLS and CDR2 YYNGEE.

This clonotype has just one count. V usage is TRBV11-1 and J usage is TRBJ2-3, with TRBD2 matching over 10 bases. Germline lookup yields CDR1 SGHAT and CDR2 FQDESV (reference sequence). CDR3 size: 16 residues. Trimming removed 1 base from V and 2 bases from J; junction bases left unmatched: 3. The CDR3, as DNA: TGTGCCAGCAGCTTAGTACTAGCGGGGTCCACAGATACGCAGTATTTT. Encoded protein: CASSLVLAGSTDTQYF.

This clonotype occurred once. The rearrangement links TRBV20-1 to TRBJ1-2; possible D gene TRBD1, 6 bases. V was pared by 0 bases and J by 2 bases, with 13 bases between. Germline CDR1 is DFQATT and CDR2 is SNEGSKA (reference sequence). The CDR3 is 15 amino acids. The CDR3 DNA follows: TGCAGTGCTAGAGATGGAAGACAGGAGAACTATGGCTACACCTTC. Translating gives CSARDGRQENYGYTF.

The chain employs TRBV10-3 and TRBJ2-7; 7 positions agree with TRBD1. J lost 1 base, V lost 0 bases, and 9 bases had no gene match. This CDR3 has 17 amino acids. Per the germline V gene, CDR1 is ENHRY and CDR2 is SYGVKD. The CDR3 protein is CAISESKGQTASYEQYF. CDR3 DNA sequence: TGTGCCATCAGTGAGTCTAAGGGACAGACAGCTTCCTACGAGCAGTACTTC.

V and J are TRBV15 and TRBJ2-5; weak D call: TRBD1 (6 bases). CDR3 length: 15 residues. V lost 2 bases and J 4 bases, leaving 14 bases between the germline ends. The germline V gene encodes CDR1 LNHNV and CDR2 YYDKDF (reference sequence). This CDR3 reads CATSRTGSPIETQYF. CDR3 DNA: TGTGCCACCAGCAGAACAGGGAGCCCCATAGAGACCCAGTACTTC.